This T cell receptor (beta chain) came from a study of monozygotic twins with cystic fibrosis. V lost 5 bases and J lost 8; bases outside the gene matches: 12. CDR1 and CDR2 from the germline V gene are LNHDA and SQIVND (reference sequence). The CDR3 runs to 15 residues. Overall study findings and caveats: Monozygotic CF twin pairs shared significantly more nucleotide-identical clonotypes than unrelated CF individuals did. Median Simpson clonality of roughly 0.0093 suggested naive T cells predominated.

As for this clone: Its antigen is as yet unknown.

The assay was immunoSEQ multiplex PCR, and TCRdb's table has in-frame clones only and misses some. The sample holds under 30,000 clones, 96% seen once. The origin of this receptor is a girl aged 2 to 10 with cystic fibrosis. The sequenced sample consisted of blood. The V call is TRBV19, the J call TRBJ2-1; 7 positions match TRBD2. The CDR3: CASSPGGIPLDEQFF. The CDR3 DNA reads TGTGCCAGTAGTCCCGGGGGGATCCCACTCGATGAGCAGTTCTTC.